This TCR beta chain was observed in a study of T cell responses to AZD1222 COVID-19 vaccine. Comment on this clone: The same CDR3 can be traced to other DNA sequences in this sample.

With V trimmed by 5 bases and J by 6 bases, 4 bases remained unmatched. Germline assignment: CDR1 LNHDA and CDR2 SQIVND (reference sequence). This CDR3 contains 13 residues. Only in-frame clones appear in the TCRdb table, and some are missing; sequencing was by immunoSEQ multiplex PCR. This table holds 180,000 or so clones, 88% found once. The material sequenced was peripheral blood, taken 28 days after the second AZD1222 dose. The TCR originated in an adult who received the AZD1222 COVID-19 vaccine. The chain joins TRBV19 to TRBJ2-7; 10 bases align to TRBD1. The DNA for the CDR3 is TGTGCCAGTAGTCGACAGGGGGCCTCCGAGCAGTACTTC. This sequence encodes CASSRQGASEQYF.